Below, one TCR beta chain is given with its context. The data are from a study of blood T cell repertoires in COVID-19. Recruits, aged roughly 18 to 90 years, lived in roughly 22 US areas. The recovered donors of Cohort 3 showed two negative PCRs, clearance, or symptom resolution. In the original workflow: Amplification with reference gene primers provided the estimates of nucleated cell counts. TCRdb's copy holds only in-frame clones and misses some; the assay was immunoSEQ multiplex PCR. V, J and clone size are those of that table, while D and trimming were read from the DNA. The sample comprises a few hundred thousand clones, roughly 87% of which are singletons, and roughly 1% rests with the top ten. CDR3 length: 15 amino acids. CDR1 SGDLS and CDR2 YYNGEE come from the germline V gene. V gave up 4 bases and J gave up 7 bases; unmatched junction bases: 10.

The sequence came from a woman aged 25 to 39 who had recovered from COVID-19. Sample: PBMCs or T cells enriched from blood (not recorded which). The chain is built from TRBV9 and TRBJ1-3, with TRBD1 matching over 8 bases. Here the CDR3 reads CASSITDRGGNTIYF. The DNA for the CDR3 is TGTGCCAGCAGCATAACTGACAGGGGTGGGAACACCATATATTTT. Filled out from reference TRBV9 and TRBJ1-3, the complete variable domain reads DSGVTQTPKHLITATGQRVTLRCSPRSGDLSVYWYQQSLDQGLQFLIQYYNGEERAKGNILERFSAQQFPDLHSELNLSSLELGDSALYFCASSITDRGGNTIYFGEGSWLTVV.